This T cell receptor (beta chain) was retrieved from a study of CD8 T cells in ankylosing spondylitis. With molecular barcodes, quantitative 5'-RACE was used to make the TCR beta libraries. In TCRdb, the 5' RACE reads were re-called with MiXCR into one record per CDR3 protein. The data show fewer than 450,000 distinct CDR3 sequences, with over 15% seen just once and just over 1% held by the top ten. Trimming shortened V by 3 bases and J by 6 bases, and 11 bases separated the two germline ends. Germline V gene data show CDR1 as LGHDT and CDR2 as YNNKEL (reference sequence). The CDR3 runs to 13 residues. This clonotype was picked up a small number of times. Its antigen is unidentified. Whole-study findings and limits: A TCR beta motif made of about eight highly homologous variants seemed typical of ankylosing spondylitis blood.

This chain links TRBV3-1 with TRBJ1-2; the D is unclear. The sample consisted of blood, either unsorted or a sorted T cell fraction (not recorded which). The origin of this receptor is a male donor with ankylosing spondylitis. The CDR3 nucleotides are TGTGCCAGCAGCCAGGAAGGGTTGCATGGCTACACCTTC. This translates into CASSQEGLHGYTF. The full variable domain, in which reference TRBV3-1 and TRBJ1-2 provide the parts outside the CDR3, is DTAVSQTPKYLVTQMGNDKSIKCEQNLGHDTMYWYKQDSKKFLKIMFSYNNKELIINETVPNRFSPKSPDKAHLNLHINSLELGDSAVYFCASSQEGLHGYTFGSGTRLTVV.